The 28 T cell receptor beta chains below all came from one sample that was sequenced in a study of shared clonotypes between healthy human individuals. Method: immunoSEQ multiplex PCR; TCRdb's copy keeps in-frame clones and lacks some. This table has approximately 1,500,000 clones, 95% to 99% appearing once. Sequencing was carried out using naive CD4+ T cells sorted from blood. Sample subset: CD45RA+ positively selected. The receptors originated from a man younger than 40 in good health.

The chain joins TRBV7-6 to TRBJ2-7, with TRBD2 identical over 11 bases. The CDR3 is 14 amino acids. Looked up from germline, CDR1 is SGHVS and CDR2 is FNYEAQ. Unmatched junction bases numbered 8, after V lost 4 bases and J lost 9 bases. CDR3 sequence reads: CASSSTSGSVGQYF. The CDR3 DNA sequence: TGTGCCAGCAGCTCTACTAGCGGGAGCGTGGGGCAGTACTTC.

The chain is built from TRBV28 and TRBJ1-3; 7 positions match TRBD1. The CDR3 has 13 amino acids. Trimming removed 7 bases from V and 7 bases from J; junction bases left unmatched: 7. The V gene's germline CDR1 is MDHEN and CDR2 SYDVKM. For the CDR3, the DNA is TGTGCCAGCACCCCGACAGGGTGGAACACCATATATTTT. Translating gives CASTPTGWNTIYF.

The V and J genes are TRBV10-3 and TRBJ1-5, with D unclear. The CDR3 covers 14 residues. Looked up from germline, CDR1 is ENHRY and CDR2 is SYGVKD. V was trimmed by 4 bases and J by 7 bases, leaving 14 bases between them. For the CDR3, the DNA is TGTGCCATCAGTGGGACCCAGAGGGAGCAGCCCCAGCATTTT. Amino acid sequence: CAISGTQREQPQHF.

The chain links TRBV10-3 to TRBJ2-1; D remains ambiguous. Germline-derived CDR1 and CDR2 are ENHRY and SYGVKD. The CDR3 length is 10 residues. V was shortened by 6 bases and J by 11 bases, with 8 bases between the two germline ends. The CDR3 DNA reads TGTGCCATCAGGGATACAAAGCAGTTCTTC. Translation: CAIRDTKQFF.

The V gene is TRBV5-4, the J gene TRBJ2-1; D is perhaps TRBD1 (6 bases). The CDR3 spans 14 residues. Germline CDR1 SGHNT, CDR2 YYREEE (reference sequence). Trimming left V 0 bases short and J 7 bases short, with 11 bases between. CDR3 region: CASSLVAGQNEQFF. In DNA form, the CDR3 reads TGTGCCAGCAGCTTGGTTGCAGGACAGAATGAGCAGTTCTTC.

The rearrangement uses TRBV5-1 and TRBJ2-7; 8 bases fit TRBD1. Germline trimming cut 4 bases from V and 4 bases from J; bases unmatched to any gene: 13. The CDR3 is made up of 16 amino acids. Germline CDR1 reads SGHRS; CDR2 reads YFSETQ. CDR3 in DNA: TGCGCCAGCAGCATGCTCCCGGGACAGGTAGCGTACGAGCAGTACTTC. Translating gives CASSMLPGQVAYEQYF.

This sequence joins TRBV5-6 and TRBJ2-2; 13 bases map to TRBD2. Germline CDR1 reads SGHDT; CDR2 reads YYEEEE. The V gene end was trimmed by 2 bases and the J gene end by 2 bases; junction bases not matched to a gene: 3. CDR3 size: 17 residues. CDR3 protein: CASSFGLAGANTGELFF. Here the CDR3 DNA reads TGTGCCAGCAGCTTTGGACTAGCGGGAGCTAACACCGGGGAGCTGTTTTTT.

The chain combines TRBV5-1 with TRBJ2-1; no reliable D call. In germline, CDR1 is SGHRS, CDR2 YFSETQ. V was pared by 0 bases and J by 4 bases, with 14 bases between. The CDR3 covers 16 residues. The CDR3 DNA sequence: TGCGCCAGCAGCTTGGCTCCCCCGCCACCTTACAATGAGCAGTTCTTC. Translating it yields CASSLAPPPPYNEQFF.

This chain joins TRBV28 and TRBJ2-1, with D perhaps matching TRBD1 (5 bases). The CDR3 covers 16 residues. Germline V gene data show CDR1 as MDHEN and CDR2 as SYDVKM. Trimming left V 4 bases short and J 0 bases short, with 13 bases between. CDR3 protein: CASSSTKGNSYNEQFF. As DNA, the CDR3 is TGTGCCAGCAGTTCGACCAAGGGGAACTCCTACAATGAGCAGTTCTTC.

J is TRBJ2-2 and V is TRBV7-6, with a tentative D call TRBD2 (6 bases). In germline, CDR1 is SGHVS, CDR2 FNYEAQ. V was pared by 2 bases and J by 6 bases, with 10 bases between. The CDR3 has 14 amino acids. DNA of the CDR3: TGTGCCAGCAGCTTACAACTAGCTTCCGGGGAGCTGTTTTTT. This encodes CASSLQLASGELFF.

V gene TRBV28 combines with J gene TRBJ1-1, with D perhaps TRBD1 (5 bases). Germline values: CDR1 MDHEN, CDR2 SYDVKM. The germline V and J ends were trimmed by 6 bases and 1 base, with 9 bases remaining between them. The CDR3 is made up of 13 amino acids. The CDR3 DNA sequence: TGTGCCAGCAGGGGGACGGCGAACACTGAAGCTTTCTTT. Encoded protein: CASRGTANTEAFF.

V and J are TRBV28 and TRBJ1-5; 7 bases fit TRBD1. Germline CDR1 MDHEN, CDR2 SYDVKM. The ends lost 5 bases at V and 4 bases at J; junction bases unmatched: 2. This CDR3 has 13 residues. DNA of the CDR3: TGTGCCAGCAGTGACAGGGAGAATCAGCCCCAGCATTTT. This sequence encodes CASSDRENQPQHF.

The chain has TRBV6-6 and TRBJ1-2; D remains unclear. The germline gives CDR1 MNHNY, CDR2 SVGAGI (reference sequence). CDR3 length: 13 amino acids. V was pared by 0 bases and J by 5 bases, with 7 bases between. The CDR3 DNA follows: TGTGCCAGCAGTTACTCGGTAGAATATGGCTACACCTTC. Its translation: CASSYSVEYGYTF.

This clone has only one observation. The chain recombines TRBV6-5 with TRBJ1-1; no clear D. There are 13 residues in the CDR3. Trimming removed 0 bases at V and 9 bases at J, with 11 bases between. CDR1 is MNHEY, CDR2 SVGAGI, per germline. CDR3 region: CASSYSVGIKAFF. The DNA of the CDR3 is TGTGCCAGCAGTTACTCGGTAGGGATAAAAGCTTTCTTT.

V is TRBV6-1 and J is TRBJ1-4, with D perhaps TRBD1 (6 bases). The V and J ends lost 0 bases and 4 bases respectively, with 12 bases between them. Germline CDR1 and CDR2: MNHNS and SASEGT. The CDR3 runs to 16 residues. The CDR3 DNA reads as TGTGCCAGCAGTGAAGCGCATGCAGGGGTTAATGAAAAACTGTTTTTT. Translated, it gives CASSEAHAGVNEKLFF.

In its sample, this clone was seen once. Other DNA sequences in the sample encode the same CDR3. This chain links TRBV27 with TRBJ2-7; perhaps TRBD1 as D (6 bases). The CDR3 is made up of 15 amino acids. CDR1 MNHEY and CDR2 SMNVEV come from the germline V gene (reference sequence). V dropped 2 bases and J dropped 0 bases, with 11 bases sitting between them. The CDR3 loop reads CASSLGGLSSYEQYF. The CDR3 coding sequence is TGTGCCAGCAGTTTAGGGGGCTTAAGCTCCTACGAGCAGTACTTC.

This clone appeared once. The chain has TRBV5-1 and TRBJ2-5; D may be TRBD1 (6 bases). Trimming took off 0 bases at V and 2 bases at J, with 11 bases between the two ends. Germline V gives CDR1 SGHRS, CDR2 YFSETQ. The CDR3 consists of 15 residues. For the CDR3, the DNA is TGCGCCAGCAGCTTGGAGGGGACAAATCAAGAGACCCAGTACTTC. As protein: CASSLEGTNQETQYF.

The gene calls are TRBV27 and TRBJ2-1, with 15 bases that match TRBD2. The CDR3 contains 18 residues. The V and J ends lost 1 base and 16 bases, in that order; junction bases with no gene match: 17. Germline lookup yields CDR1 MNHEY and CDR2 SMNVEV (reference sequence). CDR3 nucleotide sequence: TGTGCCAGCAGTTTATTCGGGGACGGGGGACTAGCGGGAGGAATGTACTTCTTC. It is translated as CASSLFGDGGLAGGMYFF.

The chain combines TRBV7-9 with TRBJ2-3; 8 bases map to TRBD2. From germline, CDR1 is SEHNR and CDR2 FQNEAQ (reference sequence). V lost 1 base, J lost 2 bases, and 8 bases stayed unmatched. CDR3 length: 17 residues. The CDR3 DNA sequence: TGTGCCAGCAGCTTAGGGGGTTGGGGACTAGACACAGATACGCAGTATTTT. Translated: CASSLGGWGLDTDTQYF.

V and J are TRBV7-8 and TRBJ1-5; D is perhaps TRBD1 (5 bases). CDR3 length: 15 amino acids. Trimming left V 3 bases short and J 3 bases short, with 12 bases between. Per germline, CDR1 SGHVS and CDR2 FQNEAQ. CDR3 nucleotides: TGTGCCAGCAGCTTGGGGCCGACCAACAATCAGCCCCAGCATTTT. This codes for CASSLGPTNNQPQHF.

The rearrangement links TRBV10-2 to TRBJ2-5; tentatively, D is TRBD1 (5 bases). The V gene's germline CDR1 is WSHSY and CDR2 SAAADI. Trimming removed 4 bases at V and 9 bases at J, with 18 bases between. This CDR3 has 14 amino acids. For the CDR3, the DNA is TGCGCCAGCAGTGGACAGACGATTAGGGGTGCCCAGTACTTC. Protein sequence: CASSGQTIRGAQYF.

The CDR3 loop is CASSLGPQLSTASGYTF. CDR3 sequence (DNA): TGTGCCAGCAGCTTAGGCCCTCAGCTCTCGACAGCTTCTGGCTACACCTTC. This rearrangement joins TRBV11-2 to TRBJ1-2; TRBD1 is a possible D gene (5 bases). V was clipped by 1 base and J by 7 bases, with 22 bases between them. In germline, CDR1 is SGHAT, CDR2 FQNNGV. This CDR3 region has 17 residues.

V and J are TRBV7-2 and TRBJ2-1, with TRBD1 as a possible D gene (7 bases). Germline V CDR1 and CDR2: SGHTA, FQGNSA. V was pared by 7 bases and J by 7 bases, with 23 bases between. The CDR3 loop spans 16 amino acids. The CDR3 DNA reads TGTGCCAGCACCACAGGGGTAGGTCGGGAGAAGAATGAGCAGTTCTTC. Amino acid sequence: CASTTGVGREKNEQFF.

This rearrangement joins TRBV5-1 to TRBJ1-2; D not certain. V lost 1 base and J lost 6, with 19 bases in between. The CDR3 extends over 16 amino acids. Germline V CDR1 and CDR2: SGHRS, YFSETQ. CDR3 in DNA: TGCGCCAGCAGCTTGATCTCACCGAGGGTCCAGCATGGCTACACCTTC. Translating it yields CASSLISPRVQHGYTF. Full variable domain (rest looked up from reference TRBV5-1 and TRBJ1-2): KAGVTQTPRYLIKTRGQQVTLSCSPISGHRSVSWYQQTPGQGLQFLFEYFSETQRNKGNFPGRFSGRQFSNSRSEMNVSTLELGDSALYLCASSLISPRVQHGYTFGSGTRLTVV.

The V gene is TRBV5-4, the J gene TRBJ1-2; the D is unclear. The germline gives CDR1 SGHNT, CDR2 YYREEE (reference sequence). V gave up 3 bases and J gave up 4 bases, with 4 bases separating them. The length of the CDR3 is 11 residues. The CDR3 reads CASSSAYGYTF. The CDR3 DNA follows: TGTGCCAGCAGCTCGGCCTATGGCTACACCTTC. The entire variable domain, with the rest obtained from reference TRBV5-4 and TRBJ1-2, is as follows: ETGVTQSPTHLIKTRGQQVTLRCSSQSGHNTVSWYQQALGQGPQFIFQYYREEENGRGNFPPRFSGLQFPNYSSELNVNALELDDSALYLCASSSAYGYTFGSGTRLTVV.

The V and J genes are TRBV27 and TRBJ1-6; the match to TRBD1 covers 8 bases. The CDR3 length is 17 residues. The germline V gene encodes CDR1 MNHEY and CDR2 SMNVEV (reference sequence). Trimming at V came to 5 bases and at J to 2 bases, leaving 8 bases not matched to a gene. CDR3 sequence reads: CASSPITGGPYNSPLHF. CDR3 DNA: TGTGCCAGCAGTCCGATTACAGGGGGACCCTATAATTCACCCCTCCACTTT.

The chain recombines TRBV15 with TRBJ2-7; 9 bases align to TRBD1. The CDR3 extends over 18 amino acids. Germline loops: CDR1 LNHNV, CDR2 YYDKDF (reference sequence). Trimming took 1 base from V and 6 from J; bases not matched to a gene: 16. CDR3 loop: CATSRARTGGKGLGEQYF. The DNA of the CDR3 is TGTGCCACCAGCAGAGCCCGAACAGGGGGCAAGGGATTGGGCGAGCAGTACTTC. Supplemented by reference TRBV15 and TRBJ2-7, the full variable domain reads DAMVIQNPRYQVTQFGKPVTLSCSQTLNHNVMYWYQQKSSQAPKLLFHYYDKDFNNEADTPDNFQSRRPNTSFCFLDIRSPGLGDTAMYLCATSRARTGGKGLGEQYFGPGTRLTVT.

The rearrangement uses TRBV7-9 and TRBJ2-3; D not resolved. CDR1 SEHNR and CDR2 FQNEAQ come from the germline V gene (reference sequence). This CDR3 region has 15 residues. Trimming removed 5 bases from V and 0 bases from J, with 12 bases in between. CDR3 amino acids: CASSRARSSTDTQYF. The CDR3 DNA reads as TGTGCCAGCAGCCGCGCGAGGAGCAGCACAGATACGCAGTATTTT.